This entry lists 30 T cell receptor beta chains sequenced from one sample in a study of shared clonotypes between healthy human individuals. This table comes from immunoSEQ multiplex PCR, and its TCRdb copy is limited to in-frame clones, with some not included. The sample shows some 2.3 million clones, approximately 95% of them seen only once. Sequenced: naive CD4+ T cells from PBMCs. Subset here: CD45RA+ positively selected. The receptors derive from a man younger than 35 in good health. Some clones in this sample may be carry-over from other donors' samples.

This chain joins TRBV10-1 and TRBJ2-3; 14 bases agree with TRBD2. There are 17 residues in the CDR3. V was pared by 3 bases and J by 6 bases, with 8 bases of the junction left unmatched. Germline values: CDR1 WNHNN, CDR2 SYGVQD (reference sequence). The CDR3, as DNA: TGCGCCAGCAGTGACCACGGGACTAGCGGGAGTTTGGATACGCAGTATTTT. Protein: CASSDHGTSGSLDTQYF.

The chain recombines TRBV9 with TRBJ2-7, with 7 positions matching TRBD2. Germline loops: CDR1 SGDLS, CDR2 YYNGEE. The V gene end was trimmed by 2 bases and the J gene end by 2 bases; junction bases not matched to a gene: 7. The CDR3 extends over 15 amino acids. The CDR3 reads CASSVSAGPAYEQYF. The CDR3 coding sequence is TGTGCCAGCAGCGTTTCAGCGGGACCCGCCTACGAGCAGTACTTC.

This rearrangement joins TRBV4-1 to TRBJ1-3; no firm D call. Germline V CDR1 and CDR2: MGHRA, YSYEKL. V was pared by 6 bases and J by 2 bases, with 14 bases between. This CDR3 has 15 amino acids. The chain's CDR3 is CASSPGLVAGNTIYF. The CDR3, as DNA: TGCGCCAGCAGTCCGGGCCTAGTAGCTGGAAACACCATATATTTT.

On this clone itself: This CDR3 is also generated by other DNA sequences in the sample. The V call is TRBV2, the J call TRBJ2-1, with TRBD2 matching 11 bases. V lost 6 bases to trimming and J lost 4 bases; unmatched junction nucleotides: 5. The germline V gene has CDR1 SNHLY and CDR2 FYNNEI. The CDR3 consists of 15 residues. As DNA, the CDR3 is TGTGCCAGCAGCCTTCTAGCGGGAGGATACAATGAGCAGTTCTTC. Translating gives CASSLLAGGYNEQFF.

The chain is built from TRBV9 and TRBJ2-5; D gene ambiguous. V lost 0 bases and J lost 1, with 16 bases in between. Germline V gene data show CDR1 as SGDLS and CDR2 as YYNGEE. The CDR3 contains 17 residues. Written as DNA, the CDR3 is TGTGCCAGCAGCGTAGGGGGTGGTAGGCAGGCCCAAGAGACCCAGTACTTC. Translated, it gives CASSVGGGRQAQETQYF.

Concerning this clone: Other nucleotide sequences in the sample specify the same CDR3. This chain uses TRBV11-2 with TRBJ2-5; weak D call: TRBD2 (6 bases). Germline V lookup: CDR1 SGHAT, CDR2 FQNNGV. Trimming took 3 bases from V and 5 from J, leaving 7 bases between them. The CDR3 length is 12 residues. CDR3 DNA sequence: TGTGCCAGCAGCTTGGCGGGGGAGACCCAGTACTTC. Amino acids: CASSLAGETQYF.

V usage is TRBV6-6 and J usage is TRBJ2-7, with 10 bases aligning to TRBD2. V lost 6 bases to trimming and J lost 2 bases; unmatched junction nucleotides: 4. Germline-derived CDR1 and CDR2 are MNHNY and SVGAGI (reference sequence). CDR3 length equals 14 residues. For the CDR3, the DNA is TGTGCCAGCAGCTACGGGACTAGCGCCTACGAGCAGTACTTC. It specifies CASSYGTSAYEQYF.

CDR3 protein: CASSYLGGTGELFF. In nucleotides, the CDR3 is TGTGCCAGCAGCTACCTCGGGGGTACCGGGGAGCTGTTTTTT. The rearrangement links TRBV7-9 to TRBJ2-2; the D gene is possibly TRBD2 (6 bases). V shed 4 bases and J shed 5 bases, with 11 bases lying between them. The CDR3 consists of 14 residues. Germline V gene lookup returns CDR1 SEHNR and CDR2 FQNEAQ (reference sequence).

This chain links TRBV7-9 with TRBJ2-1; D may be TRBD1 (6 bases). The V gene lost 5 bases and the J gene lost 5 bases, with 19 bases spanning the gap. CDR3 length: 16 residues. Germline CDR1 SEHNR, CDR2 FQNEAQ (reference sequence). For the CDR3, the DNA is TGTGCCAGCAGCACCTGGGGGCAGGGGATACACAATGAGCAGTTCTTC. Protein product: CASSTWGQGIHNEQFF. Drawing the rest from reference TRBV7-9 and TRBJ2-1, the complete variable domain is DTGVSQNPRHKITKRGQNVTFRCDPISEHNRLYWYRQTLGQGPEFLTYFQNEAQLEKSRLLSDRFSAERPKGSFSTLEIQRTEQGDSAMYLCASSTWGQGIHNEQFFGPGTRLTVL.

The chain couples TRBV5-4 to TRBJ2-3; D uncertain. CDR3 length: 13 amino acids. Germline CDR1 is SGHNT and CDR2 is YYREEE (reference sequence). The V gene lost 4 bases and the J gene lost 2 bases, with 8 bases spanning the gap. The CDR3 sequence is CASSQSVTDTQYF. The DNA for the CDR3 is TGTGCCAGCAGCCAATCAGTCACAGATACGCAGTATTTT. Full variable domain (rest looked up from reference TRBV5-4 and TRBJ2-3): ETGVTQSPTHLIKTRGQQVTLRCSSQSGHNTVSWYQQALGQGPQFIFQYYREEENGRGNFPPRFSGLQFPNYSSELNVNALELDDSALYLCASSQSVTDTQYFGPGTRLTVL.

The rearrangement uses TRBV6-1 and TRBJ2-2; D is ambiguous. CDR3 size: 14 residues. Trimming pared 8 bases from V and 5 bases from J, leaving 15 bases between. The germline V gene encodes CDR1 MNHNS and CDR2 SASEGT. For the CDR3, the DNA is TGTGCCAGCGATCCGGACCCCACGACCGGGGAGCTGTTTTTT. This translates into CASDPDPTTGELFF.

The chain uses TRBV6-5 and TRBJ1-5; D is uncertain. Between the trimmed V and J ends, which lost 7 bases and 7 bases, there was a span of 14 bases. The germline CDR1 and CDR2 sequences are MNHEY and SVGAGI. CDR3 length: 13 residues. The CDR3 reads CASTRAVGQPQHF. In nucleotides, the CDR3 is TGTGCCAGCACAAGGGCGGTCGGGCAGCCCCAGCATTTT.

This chain uses TRBV27 with TRBJ2-7, with 8 bases aligning to TRBD1. This CDR3 is 15 amino acids long. V shed 6 bases, J shed 3 bases, and the junction held 10 bases outside the gene matches. The germline V gene encodes CDR1 MNHEY and CDR2 SMNVEV (reference sequence). The CDR3 spells CASSPTGTGFYEQYF. CDR3 DNA: TGTGCCAGCAGCCCAACCGGGACAGGCTTCTACGAGCAGTACTTC.

V is TRBV6-5 and J is TRBJ1-2; 9 bases are a match to TRBD1. Germline-derived CDR1 and CDR2 are MNHEY and SVGAGI. This CDR3 spans 14 amino acids. Trimming removed 5 bases from V and 7 bases from J; junction bases left unmatched: 8. CDR3 in amino acids: CASSTGDRVGGYTF. The CDR3 DNA follows: TGTGCCAGCAGTACAGGGGACAGGGTGGGTGGCTACACCTTC.

V and J are TRBV14 and TRBJ1-1, with a tentative D call TRBD1 (6 bases). Germline CDR1 is SGHDN and CDR2 is FVKESK. This CDR3 spans 15 amino acids. V lost 4 bases to trimming and J lost 5 bases, with 17 bases between them. The CDR3 reads CASSPIWGARTEAFF. Written as DNA, the CDR3 is TGTGCCAGCAGCCCCATTTGGGGGGCGAGAACTGAAGCTTTCTTT. Complete variable domain (other parts from reference TRBV14 and TRBJ1-1): EAGVTQFPSHSVIEKGQTVTLRCDPISGHDNLYWYRRVMGKEIKFLLHFVKESKQDESGMPNNRFLAERTGGTYSTLKVQPAELEDSGVYFCASSPIWGARTEAFFGQGTRLTVV.

The chain couples TRBV28 to TRBJ2-1; 7 nucleotides match TRBD1. CDR3 length: 12 residues. Looked up from germline, CDR1 is MDHEN and CDR2 is SYDVKM. V lost 6 bases, J lost 8 bases, and 4 bases stayed unmatched. The CDR3 sequence is CASRYRGDEQFF. CDR3 sequence (DNA): TGTGCCAGCAGGTACAGGGGCGATGAGCAGTTCTTC. The whole variable domain, filled in from reference TRBV28 and TRBJ2-1, reads DVKVTQSSRYLVKRTGEKVFLECVQDMDHENMFWYRQDPGLGLRLIYFSYDVKMKEKGDIPEGYSVSREKKERFSLILESASTNQTSMYLCASRYRGDEQFFGPGTRLTVL.

The chain links TRBV7-8 to TRBJ1-1, with 8 bases that match TRBD1. The CDR3 length is 16 residues. V shed 1 base and J 8 bases; nucleotides not matched to a gene: 12. CDR1 is SGHVS, CDR2 FQNEAQ, per germline. The CDR3 protein is CASSLVPGYRDREAFF. CDR3 sequence (DNA): TGTGCCAGCAGCTTAGTTCCTGGATACCGGGACAGGGAAGCTTTCTTT.

On this clone: The identical CDR3 is also encoded by other nucleotide sequences in the sample. The CDR3 DNA sequence: TGTGCCAGCAGTTTAGAGGGGGAGCAGTTCTTC. It yields the protein CASSLEGEQFF. This chain uses TRBV28 with TRBJ2-1; D is tentatively TRBD1 or TRBD2 (5 bases each). Between the trimmed V and J ends, which lost 2 bases and 10 bases, there was a span of 6 bases. Germline-derived CDR1 and CDR2 are MDHEN and SYDVKM. This CDR3 region has 11 residues.

This clone was found a few times. Other DNA sequences in this sample translate to the same CDR3. The rearrangement uses TRBV7-9 and TRBJ2-2, with unresolved D. The germline V gene has CDR1 SEHNR and CDR2 FQNEAQ (reference sequence). CDR3 length: 14 amino acids. V was cut by 1 base and J by 1 base, with 4 bases left in between. The CDR3 here is CASSLGRNTGELFF. The CDR3 nucleotides read TGTGCCAGCAGCTTAGGCAGGAACACCGGGGAGCTGTTTTTT.

Notes on this clone: This sample includes further DNA sequences coding for the same CDR3. The chain combines TRBV18 with TRBJ1-1; D may be TRBD1 (6 bases). This CDR3 is built from 15 residues. Trimming cost V 3 bases and J 3 bases, with 14 bases left between them. Germline CDR1 reads KGHSH; CDR2 reads LQKENI. The CDR3 reads CASSPLRGGDTEAFF. CDR3 DNA sequence: TGTGCCAGCTCACCGCTGAGAGGGGGAGACACTGAAGCTTTCTTT.

V usage is TRBV5-1 and J usage is TRBJ2-2, with D maybe TRBD2 (6 bases). Germline values: CDR1 SGHRS, CDR2 YFSETQ. This CDR3 contains 17 residues. Trimming stripped 4 bases from V and 5 bases from J, with 21 bases between. The CDR3 loop is CASSPRGLWGRTGELFF. CDR3 in DNA: TGCGCCAGCAGCCCGCGGGGTTTGTGGGGGAGAACCGGGGAGCTGTTTTTT.

The chain is built from TRBV19 and TRBJ1-5, with 10 bases matching TRBD1. From germline, CDR1 is LNHDA and CDR2 SQIVND (reference sequence). The CDR3 covers 16 residues. J was trimmed by 7 bases and V by 7 bases; bases with no gene match: 13. The CDR3 bases are TGTGCCAGTATGGTGATCTGGGACAGGGGTCGACAGCCCCAGCATTTT. This translates into CASMVIWDRGRQPQHF.

Regarding this clone: Other nucleotide sequences from this sample produce the same CDR3. V gene TRBV7-8 combines with J gene TRBJ2-3, with unresolved D. Trimming removed 1 base at V and 1 base at J, with 12 bases between. The CDR3 has 16 residues. The germline V gene has CDR1 SGHVS and CDR2 FQNEAQ. The CDR3 DNA sequence: TGTGCCAGCAGCTTAGTCCTGGCAGGCGGCACAGATACGCAGTATTTT. Its translation is CASSLVLAGGTDTQYF.

CDR3 nucleotide sequence: TGTGCCAGCAGCCGGACAGTAAACACCGGGGAGCTGTTTTTT. Translation: CASSRTVNTGELFF. The chain carries TRBV7-3 and TRBJ2-2, with D possibly being TRBD1 (6 bases). V was cut by 5 bases and J by 2 bases, with 9 bases left in between. This CDR3 has 14 residues. CDR1 and CDR2 (germline): SGHTA, FQGTGA.

This sequence joins TRBV5-1 and TRBJ2-7; TRBD1 matches 8 bases. Germline CDR1 and CDR2: SGHRS and YFSETQ. The CDR3 sequence is 15 residues long. V lost 4 bases, J lost 5 bases, and 11 bases stayed unmatched. The CDR3 region is CASSAYGQGAHEQYF. The CDR3 bases are TGCGCCAGCAGCGCCTACGGGCAGGGGGCCCACGAGCAGTACTTC.

The V gene is TRBV27, the J gene TRBJ2-2, with 7 bases aligning to TRBD2. Unmatched junction bases numbered 5, after V lost 7 bases and J lost 0 bases. The CDR3 has 15 amino acids. Germline V gene sequence: CDR1 MNHEY, CDR2 SMNVEV (reference sequence). The CDR3 region has the DNA TGTGCCAGCATCTCGGGGACTACGAACACCGGGGAGCTGTTTTTT. It encodes CASISGTTNTGELFF.

The V call is TRBV28, the J call TRBJ1-4; 8 bases fit TRBD1. Germline assignment: CDR1 MDHEN and CDR2 SYDVKM. Losses at the gene ends were 2 bases for V and 0 bases for J; bases not matched to a gene: 5. The CDR3 contains 17 residues. CDR3 in DNA: TGTGCCAGCAGTTTAGACAGGGGCCCCGCAACTAATGAAAAACTGTTTTTT. This sequence encodes CASSLDRGPATNEKLFF.

This chain connects TRBV28 to TRBJ2-7; D remains ambiguous. The CDR3 contains 12 residues. V was shortened by 6 bases and J by 5 bases, with 11 bases between the two germline ends. CDR1 is MDHEN and CDR2 is SYDVKM in the germline V gene. DNA of the CDR3: TGTGCCAGCAGCCTCGCCGGCCACGAGCAGTACTTC. Translating gives CASSLAGHEQYF.

The chain uses TRBV11-2 and TRBJ2-5, with 7 bases identical to TRBD1. This CDR3 is built from 13 residues. J lost 5 bases, V lost 8 bases, and 8 bases had no gene match. The germline gives CDR1 SGHAT, CDR2 FQNNGV. The CDR3 DNA reads TGTGCCAGCGCGAGGGGGCTGGGGGAGACCCAGTACTTC. Translation gives CASARGLGETQYF.

The chain recombines TRBV5-1 with TRBJ2-2; TRBD1 is a possible D gene (5 bases). The CDR3 is made up of 15 amino acids. Germline CDR1 is SGHRS and CDR2 is YFSETQ. V gave up 3 bases and J gave up 7 bases, with 16 bases separating them. Here the CDR3 reads CASSYLQGAGGELFF. The CDR3 DNA reads TGCGCCAGCAGCTATCTTCAAGGGGCAGGCGGGGAGCTGTTTTTT.